Sequencing of this T cell receptor beta chain was carried out in a study of shared clonotypes between healthy human individuals. Details on this clone: Other nucleotide sequences in the sample specify the same CDR3.

V lost 0 bases and J lost 0, with 2 bases in between. In germline, CDR1 is SGDLS, CDR2 YYNGEE. The CDR3 length is 13 residues. As processed by the authors: ImmunoSEQ sequences covered only the junction and lacked quality scores; filtering therefore differed. Method: immunoSEQ multiplex PCR; TCRdb's copy keeps in-frame clones and lacks some. The V and J calls and clone size come from that table; D and trimming were worked out from the DNA. There are fewer than 1.6 million clones in the sample; just under 99% occur only once, and 0.36% lies in the top ten. The chain uses TRBV9 and TRBJ2-3; no clear D gene. The sample was naive CD4+ T cells sorted from blood. The subset is: CD45RA+ positively selected. This TCR derives from a man aged 25-45 years in good health. The CDR3 protein is CASSVVSTDTQYF. The CDR3 nucleotides read TGTGCCAGCAGCGTAGTTAGCACAGATACGCAGTATTTT.